What follows are 7 T cell receptor beta chains derived from one specimen sequenced in a study of shared clonotypes between healthy human individuals. Profiled with immunoSEQ multiplex PCR; TCRdb holds only in-frame clones, not every one. The repertoire holds roughly 1.4 million clones, with less than 99% as singletons. The sequencing input was naive CD4+ T cells sorted from blood. Subset of the sample: CD45RA+ positively selected. The receptors derive from a man in his thirties or forties in good health.

The chain links TRBV5-5 to TRBJ1-1; D might be TRBD1 (5 bases). Trimming took off 6 bases at V and 0 bases at J, with 12 bases between the two ends. Germline V CDR1 and CDR2: SGHKS, YYEKEE (reference sequence). This CDR3 has 14 amino acids. CDR3 region: CASTYGTVNTEAFF. The CDR3 region has the DNA TGTGCCAGCACCTACGGGACGGTGAACACTGAAGCTTTCTTT.

This rearrangement joins TRBV9 to TRBJ1-1, with TRBD1 as a possible D gene (6 bases). This CDR3 has 16 amino acids. In germline, CDR1 is SGDLS, CDR2 YYNGEE. V dropped 1 base and J dropped 7 bases, with 20 bases sitting between them. The CDR3 DNA reads TGTGCCAGCAGCGTAAGGGAGGGGGTCACAATAAATGAAGCTTTCTTT. It codes for CASSVREGVTINEAFF.

The genes are TRBV5-1 and TRBJ2-1; D is possibly TRBD1 (6 bases). Trimming shortened V by 5 bases and J by 1 base, and 16 bases separated the two germline ends. CDR3 length: 16 residues. CDR1 is SGHRS and CDR2 is YFSETQ in the germline V gene. The CDR3 DNA is TGCGCCAGCAGGCCGGCCTACAGGGTTTCCTACAATGAGCAGTTCTTC. The encoded protein is CASRPAYRVSYNEQFF.

In this sample, this clone turned up once. The chain couples TRBV27 to TRBJ2-1; 15 bases fit TRBD2. Looked up from germline, CDR1 is MNHEY and CDR2 is SMNVEV (reference sequence). With V trimmed by 5 bases and J by 4 bases, 6 bases remained unmatched. The CDR3 is 17 residues long. CDR3 nucleotide sequence: TGTGCCAGCAGTATTCGGACTAGCGGGAGGGTTTACAATGAGCAGTTCTTC. Its protein is CASSIRTSGRVYNEQFF.

The V call is TRBV7-3, the J call TRBJ2-5, with TRBD1 matching 9 bases. CDR1 is SGHTA, CDR2 FQGTGA, per germline. V gave up 5 bases and J gave up 6 bases; unmatched junction bases: 4. The CDR3 has 13 residues. The CDR3 DNA follows: TGTGCCAGCAGCGCGGGACAGGGAAAGACCCAGTACTTC. It encodes CASSAGQGKTQYF.

This clone appeared once. The rearrangement links TRBV25-1 to TRBJ2-1; TRBD2 might be the D (6 bases). The V end was cut by 2 bases, the J end by 15 bases, with 17 bases between. The CDR3 covers 13 residues. Germline CDR1 reads MGHDK; CDR2 reads SYGVNS. CDR3 amino acids: CASSESGLANPFF. CDR3 coding DNA: TGTGCCAGCAGTGAAAGTGGTCTAGCGAATCCGTTCTTC.

V is TRBV6-6 and J is TRBJ2-7, with 9 bases matching TRBD2. The V segment lost 6 bases and the J segment 5 bases; nucleotides outside the gene matches: 8. This CDR3 contains 14 residues. Germline V gives CDR1 MNHNY, CDR2 SVGAGI (reference sequence). In nucleotides, the CDR3 is TGTGCCAGCAGGTATTGGCGGGAGGGCCACGAGCAGTACTTC. Translated: CASRYWREGHEQYF.